One and the same sample provided the 5 T cell receptor beta chains below, sequenced in a study of T cell clonotyping in hematopoietic cell transplantation. Produced via immunoSEQ multiplex PCR; TCRdb's table is partial and in-frame only. The sample shows over 8,000 clones, about nine tenths of them seen only once. Time point reported: recipient sample about 28 days before transplant, after cytoreduction. This specimen was peripheral blood mononuclear cells, taken before stem cell transplant. All receptors come from a woman aged 50 to 60 with chronic myeloid leukemia. Some clones in this sample may be carry-over from other donors' samples.

The chain carries TRBV9 and TRBJ2-7; D not resolved. Germline-derived CDR1 and CDR2 are SGDLS and YYNGEE. Trimming stripped 0 bases from V and 0 bases from J, with 10 bases between. This CDR3 contains 15 residues. CDR3 in amino acids: CASSVGPASSYEQYF. Written as DNA, the CDR3 is TGTGCCAGCAGCGTAGGGCCAGCCAGCTCCTACGAGCAGTACTTC.

The rearrangement joins TRBV9 to TRBJ2-1; D unresolved. From germline, CDR1 is SGDLS and CDR2 YYNGEE. This CDR3 contains 13 residues. Trimming stripped 5 bases from V and 2 bases from J, with 8 bases between. CDR3 nucleotide sequence: TGTGCCAGCAGTCCCGACGCCTACAATGAGCAGTTCTTC. Protein product: CASSPDAYNEQFF.

The J gene is TRBJ1-5, the V gene TRBV28; D is uncertain. The CDR3 covers 14 residues. The V end was cut by 3 bases, the J end by 10 bases, with 16 bases between. Germline loops: CDR1 MDHEN, CDR2 SYDVKM. CDR3 in DNA: TGTGCCAGCAGTTTTCGGGCTTCTCAATCCCCCCAGCATTTT. Encoded protein: CASSFRASQSPQHF.

This chain links TRBV7-8 with TRBJ2-4; 8 nucleotides line up with TRBD2. The CDR3 totals 17 residues. V lost 1 base and J lost 4; bases outside the gene matches: 9. The germline V gene has CDR1 SGHVS and CDR2 FQNEAQ. DNA for the CDR3: TGTGCCAGCAGCTTAGGACCCCTGGGCGGGAGGAAAAACATTCAGTACTTC. Protein product: CASSLGPLGGRKNIQYF.

The V gene is TRBV7-2, the J gene TRBJ2-1; D is perhaps TRBD2 (5 bases). CDR1 SGHTA and CDR2 FQGNSA come from the germline V gene. The CDR3 totals 15 residues. V was cut by 5 bases and J by 4 bases, with 15 bases left in between. The DNA of the CDR3 is TGTGCCAGCAGCGTGATGTGGACTGGTTACAATGAGCAGTTCTTC. As protein: CASSVMWTGYNEQFF.